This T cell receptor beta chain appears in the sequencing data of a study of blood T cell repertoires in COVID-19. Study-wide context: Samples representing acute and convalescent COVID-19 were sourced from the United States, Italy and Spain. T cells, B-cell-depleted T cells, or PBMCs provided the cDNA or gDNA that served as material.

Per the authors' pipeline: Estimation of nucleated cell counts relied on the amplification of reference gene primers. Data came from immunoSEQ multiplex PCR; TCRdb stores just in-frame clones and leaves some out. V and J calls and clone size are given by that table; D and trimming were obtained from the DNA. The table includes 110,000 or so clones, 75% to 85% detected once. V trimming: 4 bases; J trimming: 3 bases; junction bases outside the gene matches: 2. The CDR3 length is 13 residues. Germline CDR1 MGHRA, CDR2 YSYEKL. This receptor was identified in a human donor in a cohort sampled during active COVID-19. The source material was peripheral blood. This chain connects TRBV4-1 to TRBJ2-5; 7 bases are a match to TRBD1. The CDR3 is CASSRGTEETQYF. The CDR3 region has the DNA TGCGCCAGCAGCCGGGGGACAGAAGAGACCCAGTACTTC.